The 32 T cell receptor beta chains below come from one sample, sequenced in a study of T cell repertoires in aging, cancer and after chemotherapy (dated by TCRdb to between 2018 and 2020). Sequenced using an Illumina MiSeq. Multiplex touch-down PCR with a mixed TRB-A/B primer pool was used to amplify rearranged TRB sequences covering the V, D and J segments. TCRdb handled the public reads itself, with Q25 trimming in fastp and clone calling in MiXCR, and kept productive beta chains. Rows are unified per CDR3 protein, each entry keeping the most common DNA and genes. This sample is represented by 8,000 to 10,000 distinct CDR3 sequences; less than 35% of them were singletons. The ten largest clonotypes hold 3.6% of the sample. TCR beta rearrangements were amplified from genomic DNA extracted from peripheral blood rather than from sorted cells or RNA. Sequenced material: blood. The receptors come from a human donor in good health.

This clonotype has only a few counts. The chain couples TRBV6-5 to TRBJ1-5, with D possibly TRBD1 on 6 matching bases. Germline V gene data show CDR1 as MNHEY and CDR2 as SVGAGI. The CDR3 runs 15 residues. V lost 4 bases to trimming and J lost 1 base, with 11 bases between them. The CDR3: CASSFGGPSNQPQHF. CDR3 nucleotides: TGTGCCAGCAGTTTCGGGGGCCCGAGCAATCAGCCCCAGCATTTT.

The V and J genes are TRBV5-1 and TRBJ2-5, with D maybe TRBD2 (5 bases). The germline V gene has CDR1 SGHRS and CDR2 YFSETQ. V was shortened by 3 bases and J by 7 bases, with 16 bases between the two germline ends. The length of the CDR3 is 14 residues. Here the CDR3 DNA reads TGCGCCAGCAGCTCCTTACGGACTGGGAGGACCCAGTACTTC. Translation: CASSSLRTGRTQYF.

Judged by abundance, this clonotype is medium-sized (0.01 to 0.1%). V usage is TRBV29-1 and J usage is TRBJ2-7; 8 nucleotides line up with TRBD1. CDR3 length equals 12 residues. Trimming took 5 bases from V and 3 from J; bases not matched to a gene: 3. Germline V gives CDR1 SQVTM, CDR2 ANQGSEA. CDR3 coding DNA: TGCAGCGTTCTTGGGACAGGCTACGAGCAGTACTTC. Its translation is CSVLGTGYEQYF.

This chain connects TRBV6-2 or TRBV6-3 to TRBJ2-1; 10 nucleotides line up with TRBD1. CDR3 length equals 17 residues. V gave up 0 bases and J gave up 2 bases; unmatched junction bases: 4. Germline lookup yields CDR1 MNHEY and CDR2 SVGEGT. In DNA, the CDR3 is TGTGCCAGCAGTTACTCGAGGACAGGGGGACCCTACAATGAGCAGTTCTTC. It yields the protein CASSYSRTGGPYNEQFF.

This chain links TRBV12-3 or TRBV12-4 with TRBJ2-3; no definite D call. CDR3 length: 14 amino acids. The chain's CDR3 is CASGSRPLTDTQYF. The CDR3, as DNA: TGTGCTAGTGGTTCGCGCCCCCTCACGGATACGCAGTATTTT.

The CDR3 loop reads CATSSLKTQYF. In DNA form, the CDR3 reads TGTGCCACCAGCAGCCTTAAGACCCAGTACTTC. This chain joins TRBV15 and TRBJ2-5; D ambiguous. The germline gives CDR1 LNHNV, CDR2 YYDKDF (reference sequence). V gave up 3 bases and J gave up 6 bases, with 5 bases separating them. The CDR3 is 11 amino acids.

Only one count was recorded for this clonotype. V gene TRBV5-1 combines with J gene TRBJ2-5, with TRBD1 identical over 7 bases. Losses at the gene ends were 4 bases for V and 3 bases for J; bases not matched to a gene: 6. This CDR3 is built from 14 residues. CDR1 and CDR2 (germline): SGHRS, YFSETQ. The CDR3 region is CASSHGQVKETQYF. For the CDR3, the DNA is TGCGCCAGCAGCCATGGACAGGTTAAAGAGACCCAGTACTTC.

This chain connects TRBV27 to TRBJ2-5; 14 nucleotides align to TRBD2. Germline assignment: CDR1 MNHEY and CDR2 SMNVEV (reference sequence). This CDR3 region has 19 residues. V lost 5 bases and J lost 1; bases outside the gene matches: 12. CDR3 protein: CASSLFGLAGGRAQETQYF. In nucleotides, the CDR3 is TGTGCCAGCAGTCTCTTCGGACTAGCGGGGGGCCGGGCCCAAGAGACCCAGTACTTC.

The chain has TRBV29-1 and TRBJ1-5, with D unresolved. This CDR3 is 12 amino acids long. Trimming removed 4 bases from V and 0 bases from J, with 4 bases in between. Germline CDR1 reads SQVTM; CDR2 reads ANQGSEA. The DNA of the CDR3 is TGCAGCGTTGGGGATAGCAATCAGCCCCAGCATTTT. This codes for CSVGDSNQPQHF. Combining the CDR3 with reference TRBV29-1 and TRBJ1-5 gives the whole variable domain SAVISQKPSRDICQRGTSLTIQCQVDSQVTMMFWYRQQPGQSLTLIATANQGSEATYESGFVIDKFPISRPNLTFSTLTVSNMSPEDSSIYLCSVGDSNQPQHFGDGTRLSIL.

The CDR3 loop is CSASVQGTSGNTIYF. The DNA of the CDR3 is TGCAGTGCTAGCGTCCAGGGAACGTCTGGAAACACCATATATTTT. The V and J genes are TRBV20-1 and TRBJ1-3; D may be TRBD1 (5 bases). The CDR3 loop spans 15 amino acids. Trimming pared 3 bases from V and 1 base from J, leaving 13 bases between. Per the germline V gene, CDR1 is DFQATT and CDR2 is SNEGSKA (reference sequence).

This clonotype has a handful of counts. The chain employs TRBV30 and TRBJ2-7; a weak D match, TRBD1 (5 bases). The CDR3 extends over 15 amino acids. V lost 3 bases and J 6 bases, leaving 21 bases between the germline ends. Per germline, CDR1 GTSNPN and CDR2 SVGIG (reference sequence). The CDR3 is CAWRADRIPWGEQYF. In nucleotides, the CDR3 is TGTGCCTGGAGGGCCGACAGAATTCCTTGGGGCGAGCAGTACTTC.

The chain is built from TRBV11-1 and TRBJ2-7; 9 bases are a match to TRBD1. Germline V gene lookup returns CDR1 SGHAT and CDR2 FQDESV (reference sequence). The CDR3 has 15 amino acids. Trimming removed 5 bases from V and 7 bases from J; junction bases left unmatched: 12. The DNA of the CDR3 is TGTGCCAGCAGCACCCACAGGGGGCGAGGAAGAGAGCAGTACTTC. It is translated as CASSTHRGRGREQYF.

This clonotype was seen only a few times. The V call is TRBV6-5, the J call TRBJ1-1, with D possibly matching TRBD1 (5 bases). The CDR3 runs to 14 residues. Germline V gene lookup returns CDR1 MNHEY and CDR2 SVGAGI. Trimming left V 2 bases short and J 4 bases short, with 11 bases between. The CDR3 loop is CASSYGQGSTEAFF. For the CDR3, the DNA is TGTGCCAGCAGTTACGGGCAGGGTTCCACTGAAGCTTTCTTT.

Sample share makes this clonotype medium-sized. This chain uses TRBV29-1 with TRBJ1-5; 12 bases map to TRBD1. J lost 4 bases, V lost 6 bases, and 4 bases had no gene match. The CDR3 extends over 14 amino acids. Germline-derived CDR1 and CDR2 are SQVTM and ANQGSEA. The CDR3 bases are TGCAGCGTAGGGACAGGGGGCACAAATCAGCCCCAGCATTTT. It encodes CSVGTGGTNQPQHF.

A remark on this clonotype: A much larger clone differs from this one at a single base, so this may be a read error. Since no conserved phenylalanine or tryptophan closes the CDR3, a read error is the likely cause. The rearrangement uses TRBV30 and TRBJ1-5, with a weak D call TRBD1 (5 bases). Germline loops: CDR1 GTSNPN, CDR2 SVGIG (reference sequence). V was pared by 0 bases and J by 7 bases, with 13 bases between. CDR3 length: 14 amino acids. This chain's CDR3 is CAWSVGAGMQPQHY. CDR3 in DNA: TGTGCCTGGAGTGTAGGGGCAGGGATGCAGCCCCAGCATTAT.

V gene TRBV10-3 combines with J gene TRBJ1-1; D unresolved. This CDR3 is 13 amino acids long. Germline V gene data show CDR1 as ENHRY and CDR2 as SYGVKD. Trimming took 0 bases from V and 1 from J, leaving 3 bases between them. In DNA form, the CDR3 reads TGTGCCATCAGTGAGTCGACGAACACTGAAGCTTTCTTT. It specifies CAISESTNTEAFF.

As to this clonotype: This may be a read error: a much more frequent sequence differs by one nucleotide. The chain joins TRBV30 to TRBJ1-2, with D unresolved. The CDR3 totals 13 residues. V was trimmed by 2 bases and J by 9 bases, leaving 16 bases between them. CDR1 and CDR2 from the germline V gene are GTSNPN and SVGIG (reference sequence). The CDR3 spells CAWSLACSPSYTF. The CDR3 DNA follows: TGTGCCTGGAGTCTCGCATGCTCTCCGAGCTACACCTTC.

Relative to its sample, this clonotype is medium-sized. In nucleotides, the CDR3 is TGCAGCGTTGAAAAACGGAGCTCTGGGGCCAACGTCCTGACTTTC. Translating gives CSVEKRSSGANVLTF. V is TRBV29-1 and J is TRBJ2-6; D remains ambiguous. Germline values: CDR1 SQVTM, CDR2 ANQGSEA. Trimming shortened V by 2 bases and J by 0 bases, and 8 bases separated the two germline ends. CDR3 length: 15 amino acids.

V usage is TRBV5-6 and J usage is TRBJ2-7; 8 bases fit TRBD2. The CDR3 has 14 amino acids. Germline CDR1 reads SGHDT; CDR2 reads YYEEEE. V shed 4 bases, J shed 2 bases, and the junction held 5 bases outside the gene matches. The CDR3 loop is CASSLSGLAYEQYF. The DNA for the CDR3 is TGTGCCAGCAGCCTTTCGGGACTAGCCTACGAGCAGTACTTC. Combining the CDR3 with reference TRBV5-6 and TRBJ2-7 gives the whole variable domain DAGVTQSPTHLIKTRGQQVTLRCSPKSGHDTVSWYQQALGQGPQFIFQYYEEEERQRGNFPDRFSGHQFPNYSSELNVNALLLGDSALYLCASSLSGLAYEQYFGPGTRLTVT.

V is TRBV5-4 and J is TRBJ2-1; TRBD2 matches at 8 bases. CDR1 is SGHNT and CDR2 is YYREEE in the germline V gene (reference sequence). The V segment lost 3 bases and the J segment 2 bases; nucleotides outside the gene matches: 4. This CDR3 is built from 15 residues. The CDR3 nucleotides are TGTGCCAGCAGCTCGGGGGGGGGCGCCTACAATGAGCAGTTCTTC. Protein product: CASSSGGGAYNEQFF.

The CDR3 DNA is TGTGCCAGCAGTAATCTCCCCGGACTAGAGGGGACCTCGAATGAGCAGTTCTTC. As protein: CASSNLPGLEGTSNEQFF. The chain has TRBV6-2 or TRBV6-3 and TRBJ2-1; 7 bases match TRBD2. Trimming at V came to 5 bases and at J to 7 bases, leaving 20 bases not matched to a gene. Germline V gene data show CDR1 as MNHEY and CDR2 as SVGEGT. The CDR3 length is 18 residues.

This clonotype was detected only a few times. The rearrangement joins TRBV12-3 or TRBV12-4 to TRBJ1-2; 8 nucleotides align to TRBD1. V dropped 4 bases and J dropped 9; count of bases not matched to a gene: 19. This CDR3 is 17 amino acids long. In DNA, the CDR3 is TGTGCCAGCAGTTACTCACCCTCCGGACAGGGAGTAAGCCGCTACACCTTC. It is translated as CASSYSPSGQGVSRYTF.

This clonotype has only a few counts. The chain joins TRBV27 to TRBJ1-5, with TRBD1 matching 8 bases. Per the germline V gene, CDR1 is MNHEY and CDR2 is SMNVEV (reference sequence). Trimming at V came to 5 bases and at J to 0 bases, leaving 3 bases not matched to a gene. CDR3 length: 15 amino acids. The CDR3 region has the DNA TGTGCCAGCAGTACAGGGGGAGTTAGCAATCAGCCCCAGCATTTT. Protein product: CASSTGGVSNQPQHF.

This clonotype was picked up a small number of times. CDR3 sequence: CASSYSTRAGLGEKLFF. Here the CDR3 DNA reads TGTGCCAGCAGTTACTCCACGAGGGCAGGTTTGGGTGAAAAACTGTTTTTT. The V call is TRBV6-6, the J call TRBJ1-4; D call uncertain. V shed 0 bases and J shed 7 bases, with 18 bases lying between them. The germline gives CDR1 MNHNY, CDR2 SVGAGI (reference sequence). The CDR3 runs 17 residues.

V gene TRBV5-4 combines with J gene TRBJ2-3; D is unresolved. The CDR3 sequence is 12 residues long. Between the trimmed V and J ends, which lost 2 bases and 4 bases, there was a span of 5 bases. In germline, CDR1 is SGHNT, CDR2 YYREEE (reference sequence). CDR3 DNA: TGTGCCAGCAGCTTCGACCCAGATACGCAGTATTTT. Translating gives CASSFDPDTQYF.

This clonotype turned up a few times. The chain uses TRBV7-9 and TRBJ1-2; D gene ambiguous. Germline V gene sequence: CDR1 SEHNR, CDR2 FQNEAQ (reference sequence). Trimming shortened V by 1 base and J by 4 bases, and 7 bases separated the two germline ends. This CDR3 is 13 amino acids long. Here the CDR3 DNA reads TGTGCCAGCAGCTTAGGTGGGAGCTATGGCTACACCTTC. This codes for CASSLGGSYGYTF.

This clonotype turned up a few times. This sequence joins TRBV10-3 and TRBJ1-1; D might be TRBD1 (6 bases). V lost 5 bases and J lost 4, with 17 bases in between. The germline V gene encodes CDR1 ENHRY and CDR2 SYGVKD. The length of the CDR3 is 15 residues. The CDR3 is CAISYSQGGSTEAFF. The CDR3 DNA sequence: TGTGCCATCAGTTACTCACAGGGAGGTAGCACTGAAGCTTTCTTT.

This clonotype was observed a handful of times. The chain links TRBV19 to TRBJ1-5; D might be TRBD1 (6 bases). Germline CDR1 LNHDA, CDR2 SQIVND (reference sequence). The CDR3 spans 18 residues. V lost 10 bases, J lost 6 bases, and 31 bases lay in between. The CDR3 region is CATLSRPRGGGILQPQHF. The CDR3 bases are TGTGCCACTCTTAGTCGGCCCAGGGGCGGGGGAATCCTTCAGCCCCAGCATTTT.

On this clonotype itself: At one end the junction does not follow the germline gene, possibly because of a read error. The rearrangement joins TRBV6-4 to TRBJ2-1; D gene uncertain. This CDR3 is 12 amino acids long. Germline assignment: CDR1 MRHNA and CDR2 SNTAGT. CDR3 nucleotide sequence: TGTGCCAGCAGTGACAGGTACAATAAGCAGTTCTTC. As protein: CASSDRYNKQFF.

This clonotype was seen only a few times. The CDR3, as DNA: TGTGCCGCTCAGGGACGGACAGTTAATGGCTACACCTTC. Translated, it gives CAAQGRTVNGYTF. The chain recombines TRBV6-5 with TRBJ1-2; the D gene is possibly TRBD1 (6 bases). Trimming took off 11 bases at V and 6 bases at J, with 19 bases between the two ends. CDR3 size: 13 residues. Germline V gives CDR1 MNHEY, CDR2 SVGAGI.

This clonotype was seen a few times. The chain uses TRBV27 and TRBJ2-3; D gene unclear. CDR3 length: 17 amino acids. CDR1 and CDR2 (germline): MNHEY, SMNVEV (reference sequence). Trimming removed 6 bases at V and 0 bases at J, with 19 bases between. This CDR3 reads CASRRASSTSSTDTQYF. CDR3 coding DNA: TGTGCCAGCAGGCGCGCCTCCTCGACCTCTAGCACAGATACGCAGTATTTT.

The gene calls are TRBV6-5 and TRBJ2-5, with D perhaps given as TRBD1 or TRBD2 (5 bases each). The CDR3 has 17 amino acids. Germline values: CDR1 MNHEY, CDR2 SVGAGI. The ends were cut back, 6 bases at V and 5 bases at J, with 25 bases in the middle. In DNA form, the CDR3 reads TGTGCCAGCAGCCCGGTCCCACCCGGGACGTCAAGGGAGACCCAGTACTTC. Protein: CASSPVPPGTSRETQYF.